These 19 T cell receptor beta chains share one sample of origin, sequenced in a study of cytomegalovirus exposure and HLA in healthy donors. Clones were read by immunoSEQ multiplex PCR, and TCRdb kept only the in-frame ones, dropping some. The table shows around 150,000 clones, with just under 85% occurring only once. Sample: PBMCs. All receptors derive from a man aged 25 to 40 in good health and CMV-seropositive.

The rearrangement links TRBV10-3 to TRBJ1-1, with TRBD1 identical over 11 bases. Germline CDR1 is ENHRY and CDR2 is SYGVKD. V was pared by 4 bases and J by 5 bases, with 6 bases of the junction left unmatched. CDR3 size: 15 residues. DNA of the CDR3: TGTGCCATCAGTGGGACAGGGGGCGGGTCAACTGAAGCTTTCTTT. It yields the protein CAISGTGGGSTEAFF.

This clone has only one observation. This chain connects TRBV10-3 to TRBJ2-1, with 9 bases lining up with TRBD2. The germline V gene encodes CDR1 ENHRY and CDR2 SYGVKD. CDR3 length: 15 residues. J lost 4 bases, V lost 8 bases, and 9 bases had no gene match. In DNA form, the CDR3 reads TGTGCCATCGGTCCTAGCGGGGACCTTTACAATGAGCAGTTCTTC. Translating gives CAIGPSGDLYNEQFF.

The rearrangement links TRBV5-4 to TRBJ1-2, with no clear D. The CDR3 length is 13 residues. CDR1 SGHNT and CDR2 YYREEE come from the germline V gene (reference sequence). Trimming pared 2 bases from V and 7 bases from J, leaving 12 bases between. CDR3 region: CASSLSGEGGYTF. In nucleotides, the CDR3 is TGTGCCAGCAGCTTAAGCGGGGAGGGTGGCTACACCTTC.

The V and J genes are TRBV29-1 and TRBJ2-3; D not resolved. Trimming removed 0 bases from V and 2 bases from J, with 12 bases in between. The germline V gene encodes CDR1 SQVTM and CDR2 ANQGSEA. The CDR3 has 15 amino acids. Written as DNA, the CDR3 is TGCAGCGTTGAAGAGAGCCAGACTTCCACAGATACGCAGTATTTT. Its protein is CSVEESQTSTDTQYF.

The rearrangement joins TRBV23-1 to TRBJ2-7; D possibly corresponds to TRBD1 (6 bases). TRBV23-1 is treated as an ORF (open reading frame) with a function not yet certain. V was shortened by 3 bases and J by 3 bases, with 15 bases between the two germline ends. The CDR3 runs 15 residues. The CDR3 spells CASSQPTGSIYEQYF. Written as DNA, the CDR3 is TGCGCCAGCAGTCAGCCGACAGGTTCGATCTACGAGCAGTACTTC.

CDR3 sequence reads: CAWTLGTSPGELFF. The DNA for the CDR3 is TGTGCCTGGACCCTAGGGACTAGCCCCGGGGAGCTGTTTTTT. The rearrangement links TRBV30 to TRBJ2-2; 9 bases match TRBD2. This CDR3 is 14 amino acids long. Germline CDR1 is GTSNPN and CDR2 is SVGIG (reference sequence). V shed 4 bases and J 6 bases; nucleotides not matched to a gene: 6.

This chain links TRBV5-1 with TRBJ2-1; D is undetermined. Germline loops: CDR1 SGHRS, CDR2 YFSETQ. The CDR3 is made up of 13 amino acids. The V and J ends lost 4 bases and 6 bases respectively, with 11 bases between them. CDR3 DNA sequence: TGCGCCAGCAGCCACCCGGGTGCCAATGAGCAGTTCTTC. Amino acid sequence: CASSHPGANEQFF.

This sequence joins TRBV7-2 and TRBJ2-7; 9 nucleotides line up with TRBD1. CDR1 is SGHTA and CDR2 is FQGNSA in the germline V gene. The CDR3 has 13 residues. With V trimmed by 5 bases and J by 10 bases, 9 bases remained unmatched. CDR3: CASSPGTGWEQYF. In nucleotides, the CDR3 is TGTGCCAGCAGCCCCGGGACAGGGTGGGAACAGTACTTC.

The V call is TRBV7-2, the J call TRBJ2-7; 9 positions agree with TRBD1. The length of the CDR3 is 15 residues. Germline loops: CDR1 SGHTA, CDR2 FQGNSA. The trim removed 6 bases at V and 4 bases at J, leaving 10 bases unmatched. The DNA of the CDR3 is TGTGCCAGCAGACAAACAGGGGGCTCCTCTTACGAGCAGTACTTC. Translation: CASRQTGGSSYEQYF.

This chain links TRBV7-2 with TRBJ1-2, with D hard to call. V dropped 3 bases and J dropped 4 bases, with 12 bases sitting between them. The CDR3 extends over 14 amino acids. Germline values: CDR1 SGHTA, CDR2 FQGNSA. The CDR3 DNA is TGTGCCAGCAGCTTTGCCGAGACAAGCTATGGCTACACCTTC. It is translated as CASSFAETSYGYTF.

This clone came up a few times. The chain joins TRBV5-4 to TRBJ2-7; D remains ambiguous. V was trimmed by 0 bases and J by 2 bases, leaving 12 bases between them. Germline CDR1 SGHNT, CDR2 YYREEE (reference sequence). This CDR3 has 15 residues. CDR3 in amino acids: CASSLGGSSTYEQYF. CDR3 bases: TGTGCCAGCAGCTTGGGAGGCAGCTCAACCTACGAGCAGTACTTC. Complete variable domain (other parts from reference TRBV5-4 and TRBJ2-7): ETGVTQSPTHLIKTRGQQVTLRCSSQSGHNTVSWYQQALGQGPQFIFQYYREEENGRGNFPPRFSGLQFPNYSSELNVNALELDDSALYLCASSLGGSSTYEQYFGPGTRLTVT.

The V and J genes are TRBV5-1 and TRBJ2-3; the match to TRBD1 covers 9 bases. V lost 0 bases, J lost 2 bases, and 1 base stayed unmatched. The CDR3 is 15 amino acids. Germline V lookup: CDR1 SGHRS, CDR2 YFSETQ. The CDR3 here is CASSLGDRDTDTQYF. CDR3 DNA sequence: TGCGCCAGCAGCTTGGGGGACAGGGACACAGATACGCAGTATTTT.

The chain combines TRBV21-1 with TRBJ1-1. TRBV21-1 is flagged as a pseudogene. This CDR3 is built from 14 residues. The CDR3 protein is CASNLERGYTEAFF. The CDR3 coding sequence is TGTGCCAGCAACCTCGAACGGGGGTACACTGAAGCTTTCTTT.

This chain links TRBV19 with TRBJ1-1; TRBD1 aligns across 8 bases. CDR1 and CDR2 from the germline V gene are LNHDA and SQIVND (reference sequence). V shed 4 bases, J shed 2 bases, and the junction held 3 bases outside the gene matches. This CDR3 contains 14 residues. CDR3 region: CASSTRGLNTEAFF. The CDR3 DNA follows: TGTGCCAGTAGTACCAGGGGGCTTAACACTGAAGCTTTCTTT.

The J gene is TRBJ1-1, the V gene TRBV11-2, with D possibly matching TRBD1 (5 bases). This CDR3 has 15 residues. Deletions cut 5 bases from V and 6 bases from J, with 19 bases between. From germline, CDR1 is SGHAT and CDR2 FQNNGV. Written as DNA, the CDR3 is TGTGCCAGCAGCCCTGTCGGGAGGGGAGAACCTGAAGCTTTCTTT. Protein: CASSPVGRGEPEAFF.

V usage is TRBV21-1 and J usage is TRBJ1-2; the table's D call TRBD1 went unverified against the DNA. TRBV21-1 is given as a pseudogene. The CDR3 extends over 13 amino acids. Here the CDR3 reads CASSKQGNYGYTF. CDR3 sequence (DNA): TGTGCCAGCAGCAAACAGGGGAACTATGGCTACACCTTC.

Comment on this clone: The same CDR3 is also encoded by other DNA sequences in this sample. V gene TRBV5-1 combines with J gene TRBJ2-1, with a possible D match to TRBD1 (6 bases). V shed 0 bases and J shed 1 base, with 11 bases lying between them. This CDR3 has 16 residues. CDR1 is SGHRS and CDR2 is YFSETQ in the germline V gene. This chain's CDR3 is CASSLGQGFSYNEQFF. Written as DNA, the CDR3 is TGCGCCAGCAGCTTGGGGCAGGGGTTTTCCTACAATGAGCAGTTCTTC.

V gene TRBV11-2 combines with J gene TRBJ2-1; 13 nucleotides line up with TRBD2. J lost 7 bases, V lost 2 bases, and 8 bases had no gene match. This CDR3 is 17 amino acids long. Germline V CDR1 and CDR2: SGHAT, FQNNGV. The CDR3, as DNA: TGTGCCAGCAGCTTATGGCGGACTAGCGGGAGCCGGAATGAGCAGTTCTTC. Its translation: CASSLWRTSGSRNEQFF. Supplemented by reference TRBV11-2 and TRBJ2-1, the full variable domain reads EAGVAQSPRYKIIEKRQSVAFWCNPISGHATLYWYQQILGQGPKLLIQFQNNGVVDDSQLPKDRFSAERLKGVDSTLKIQPAKLEDSAVYLCASSLWRTSGSRNEQFFGPGTRLTVL.

The count of this clone is one. The V gene is TRBV25-1, the J gene TRBJ2-7; weak D call: TRBD1 (6 bases). The CDR3 covers 16 residues. Germline assignment: CDR1 MGHDK and CDR2 SYGVNS. V lost 2 bases, J lost 1 base, and 15 bases lay in between. CDR3 amino acids: CASSEGTKGSSYEQYF. The DNA of the CDR3 is TGTGCCAGCAGTGAAGGGACAAAAGGGTCTTCCTACGAGCAGTACTTC.